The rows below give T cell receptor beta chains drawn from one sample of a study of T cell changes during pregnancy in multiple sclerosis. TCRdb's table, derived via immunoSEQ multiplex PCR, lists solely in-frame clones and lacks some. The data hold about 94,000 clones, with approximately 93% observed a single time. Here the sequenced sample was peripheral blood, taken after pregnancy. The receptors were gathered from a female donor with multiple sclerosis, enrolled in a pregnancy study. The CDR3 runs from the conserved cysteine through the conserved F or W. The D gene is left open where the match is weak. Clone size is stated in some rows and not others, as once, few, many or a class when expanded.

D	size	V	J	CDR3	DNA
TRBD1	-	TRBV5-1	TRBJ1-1	CASSSGQGAGNTEAFF	TGCGCCAGCAGCTCGGGACAGGGGGCAGGAAACACTGAAGCTTTCTTT
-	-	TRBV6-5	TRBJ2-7	CASSYGGSGEQYF	TGTGCCAGCAGTTACGGGGGCTCGGGGGAGCAGTACTTC
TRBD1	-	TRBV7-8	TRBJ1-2	CASSLTLSHRGPGGYTF	TGTGCCAGCAGCTTGACCCTCTCCCACAGGGGGCCAGGTGGCTACACCTTC
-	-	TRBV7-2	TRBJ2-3	CASSSYGGRTDTQYF	TGTGCCAGCAGCTCCTATGGCGGGCGCACAGATACGCAGTATTTT
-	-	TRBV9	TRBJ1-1	CASSPQRVGMNTEAFF	TGTGCCAGCAGCCCCCAGAGGGTTGGGATGAACACTGAAGCTTTCTTT
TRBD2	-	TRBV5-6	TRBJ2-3	CASSWLGLAGAGWGDTQYF	TGTGCCAGCAGCTGGCTGGGACTAGCGGGAGCCGGTTGGGGAGATACGCAGTATTTT
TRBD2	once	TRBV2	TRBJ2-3	CAGRGLAGDTDTQYF	TGTGCCGGCCGGGGACTAGCGGGAGACACAGATACGCAGTATTTT
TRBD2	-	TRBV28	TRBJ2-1	CASSLSPLAGYYNEQFF	TGTGCCAGCAGTTTATCCCCCCTAGCGGGCTATTACAATGAGCAGTTCTTC
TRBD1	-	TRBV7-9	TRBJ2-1	CATRTGGNEQFF	TGTGCCACCAGGACAGGGGGGAATGAGCAGTTCTTC
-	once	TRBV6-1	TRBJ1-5	CASSEGRSNQPQHF	TGTGCCAGCAGTGAAGGGAGGAGCAATCAGCCCCAGCATTTT
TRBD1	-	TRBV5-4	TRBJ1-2	CASSRDRGLNGYTF	TGTGCCAGCAGCAGGGACAGGGGGCTTAATGGCTACACCTTC
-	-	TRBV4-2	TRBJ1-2	CASSPMLGGWSIYGYTF	TGTGCCAGCAGCCCAATGTTGGGGGGGTGGTCTATCTATGGCTACACCTTC
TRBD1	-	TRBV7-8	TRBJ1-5	CASSPQTGRNQPQHF	TGTGCCAGCAGCCCTCAGACAGGGAGGAATCAGCCCCAGCATTTT
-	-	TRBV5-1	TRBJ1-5	CASSLQEGQPQHF	TGCGCCAGCAGCTTACAGGAGGGTCAGCCCCAGCATTTT